The 16 T cell receptor beta chains in this list originate from one sample, sequenced in a study of PD-L1 blockade in urothelial cancer. Time point indicated: pretreatment peripheral blood. Repertoires were generated with immunoSEQ multiplex PCR, while TCRdb's copy carries only in-frame clones and drops some. In the table there are more than 90,000 clones, around 86% of which are singletons. The sample in question was PBMCs, obtained around atezolizumab (anti-PD-L1) treatment. The receptors here all came from a man between 60 and 75 years old with urothelial cancer.

This chain links TRBV30 with TRBJ2-3; no definite D call. V shed 1 base and J shed 0 bases, with 11 bases lying between them. CDR1 GTSNPN and CDR2 SVGIG come from the germline V gene (reference sequence). This CDR3 is built from 15 residues. In DNA form, the CDR3 reads TGTGCCTGGAGTGACCGTATCACTAGCACAGATACGCAGTATTTT. Translated: CAWSDRITSTDTQYF. Together with reference TRBV30 and TRBJ2-3, the CDR3 gives the full variable domain: SQTIHQWPATLVQPVGSPLSLECTVEGTSNPNLYWYRQAAGRGLQLLFYSVGIGQISSEVPQNLSASRPQDRQFILSSKKLLLSDSGFYLCAWSDRITSTDTQYFGPGTRLTVL.

This chain uses TRBV6-5 with TRBJ1-5; no clear D gene. The CDR3 is made up of 14 amino acids. Germline CDR1 reads MNHEY; CDR2 reads SVGAGI. Trimming left V 0 bases short and J 4 bases short, with 7 bases between. The CDR3 here is CASSYSRGNQPQHF. Written as DNA, the CDR3 is TGTGCCAGCAGTTACTCGAGAGGGAATCAGCCCCAGCATTTT.

The J gene is TRBJ1-1, the V gene TRBV6-6; 7 bases fit TRBD1. CDR3 length: 14 residues. CDR1 is MNHNY and CDR2 is SVGAGI in the germline V gene (reference sequence). Trimming took 7 bases from V and 13 from J; bases not matched to a gene: 18. The CDR3 loop reads CASTNPGTETKGFF. The DNA of the CDR3 is TGTGCCAGCACCAACCCTGGGACAGAGACGAAGGGTTTCTTT.

This clone was detected only a few times. The chain combines TRBV5-6 with TRBJ1-2; maybe TRBD1 (6 bases). Deletions cut 4 bases from V and 8 bases from J, with 15 bases between. The CDR3 contains 13 residues. Germline V CDR1 and CDR2: SGHDT, YYEEEE. In DNA, the CDR3 is TGTGCCAGCAGCCGACAGGTCGTGGGGGGCTACACCTTC. It is translated as CASSRQVVGGYTF.

V is TRBV6-1 and J is TRBJ2-6; no clear D gene. Germline loops: CDR1 MNHNS, CDR2 SASEGT. V lost 10 bases to trimming and J lost 0 bases, with 4 bases between them. The CDR3 has 12 amino acids. The CDR3 protein is CATYSGANVLTF. The DNA of the CDR3 is TGTGCCACCTACTCTGGGGCCAACGTCCTGACTTTC.

Here the CDR3 DNA reads TGTGCCAGCAGCCACGAGGCTAGCGGAACCTACGAGCAGTACTTC. Translation: CASSHEASGTYEQYF. This chain joins TRBV6-5 and TRBJ2-7, with 7 bases matching TRBD2. Per the germline V gene, CDR1 is MNHEY and CDR2 is SVGAGI. The CDR3 runs to 15 residues. V lost 6 bases, J lost 2 bases, and 10 bases stayed unmatched.

This chain connects TRBV13 to TRBJ2-7, with 7 bases aligning to TRBD2. V was clipped by 5 bases and J by 0 bases; unmatched bases: 4. Per germline, CDR1 PRHDT and CDR2 FYEKMQ (reference sequence). CDR3 length equals 14 residues. DNA of the CDR3: TGTGCCAGCAGCCCCCGCGGGGGCTCCTACGAGCAGTACTTC. Translated: CASSPRGGSYEQYF.

This sequence joins TRBV10-3 and TRBJ2-3; D gene uncertain. The germline V and J ends were trimmed by 10 bases and 0 bases, with 5 bases remaining between them. The CDR3 extends over 11 amino acids. The germline gives CDR1 ENHRY, CDR2 SYGVKD. The CDR3 region has the DNA TGTGCCACCTCTAGCACAGATACGCAGTATTTT. It specifies CATSSTDTQYF.

The chain combines TRBV19 with TRBJ1-6, with TRBD1 matching 7 bases. The CDR3 totals 15 residues. V lost 3 bases, J lost 6 bases, and 5 bases stayed unmatched. The germline gives CDR1 LNHDA, CDR2 SQIVND (reference sequence). CDR3 in amino acids: CASSIRDRVNSPLHF. CDR3 nucleotide sequence: TGTGCCAGTAGTATTCGAGACAGGGTTAATTCACCCCTCCACTTT.

In DNA, the CDR3 is TGCGCCAGCAGCTACGGACAGGGCCACGAGCAGTACTTC. Amino acids: CASSYGQGHEQYF. V and J are TRBV5-1 and TRBJ2-7; the match to TRBD1 covers 8 bases. This CDR3 has 13 residues. V lost 3 bases and J lost 5; bases outside the gene matches: 4. Per germline, CDR1 SGHRS and CDR2 YFSETQ.

The chain recombines TRBV27 with TRBJ1-1, with TRBD1 identical over 9 bases. With 2 bases clipped from V and 4 bases from J, the junction kept 5 bases outside the gene matches. This CDR3 spans 15 amino acids. Germline loops: CDR1 MNHEY, CDR2 SMNVEV (reference sequence). The CDR3 reads CASSLMGQGFTEAFF. The DNA of the CDR3 is TGTGCCAGCAGTTTAATGGGACAGGGATTCACTGAAGCTTTCTTT.

The V and J genes are TRBV7-2 and TRBJ2-1; the D is unclear. The CDR3 loop spans 13 amino acids. In germline, CDR1 is SGHTA, CDR2 FQGNSA. The ends were cut back, 5 bases at V and 3 bases at J, with 8 bases in the middle. In DNA, the CDR3 is TGTGCCAGCAGCGCCGGTTACTACAATGAGCAGTTCTTC. It is translated as CASSAGYYNEQFF.

V usage is TRBV5-1 and J usage is TRBJ2-3, with D perhaps matching TRBD2 (7 bases). The CDR3 length is 15 residues. V shed 4 bases and J shed 5 bases, with 17 bases lying between them. Looked up from germline, CDR1 is SGHRS and CDR2 is YFSETQ. Here the CDR3 DNA reads TGCGCCAGCAGCCCGGCGCGGGGGCAAGAAGATACGCAGTATTTT. Amino acid sequence: CASSPARGQEDTQYF.

This clone was detected a few times. This chain links TRBV27 with TRBJ2-7; D is perhaps TRBD1 (5 bases). Germline V CDR1 and CDR2: MNHEY, SMNVEV (reference sequence). The ends were cut back, 6 bases at V and 5 bases at J, with 5 bases in the middle. The CDR3 length is 10 residues. DNA for the CDR3: TGTGCCAGCAGGGGGCACGAGCAGTACTTC. Amino acid sequence: CASRGHEQYF.

The chain uses TRBV27 and TRBJ2-7; tentative D call: TRBD2 (5 bases). Germline V gene data show CDR1 as MNHEY and CDR2 as SMNVEV (reference sequence). The CDR3 totals 14 residues. Trimming removed 1 base from V and 6 bases from J, with 13 bases in between. The CDR3: CASSLWAGRGEQYF. In DNA form, the CDR3 reads TGTGCCAGCAGTTTATGGGCAGGCCGGGGCGAGCAGTACTTC.

The chain carries TRBV5-1 and TRBJ2-3; 8 bases line up with TRBD2. Trimming cost V 0 bases and J 5 bases; bases outside gene matches: 5. Germline CDR1 SGHRS, CDR2 YFSETQ. The CDR3 is 15 residues long. The CDR3 here is CASSLDSREEDTQYF. DNA for the CDR3: TGCGCCAGCAGCTTGGATTCGCGGGAGGAAGATACGCAGTATTTT. The full variable domain, in which reference TRBV5-1 and TRBJ2-3 provide the parts outside the CDR3, is KAGVTQTPRYLIKTRGQQVTLSCSPISGHRSVSWYQQTPGQGLQFLFEYFSETQRNKGNFPGRFSGRQFSNSRSEMNVSTLELGDSALYLCASSLDSREEDTQYFGPGTRLTVL.